The clone carrying this T cell receptor beta chain was found a few times. The antigen remains unidentified. One entry per CDR3 protein results from TCRdb running MiXCR on the reads. In the table there are hundreds of thousands of distinct CDR3 sequences, roughly 42% of which are singletons. This entry belongs to a study of T cell repertoires in cytomegalovirus infection. Study-level background: Indications came from public TCR beta signatures; they pointed to CMV infection and to a matching HLA type.

The germline gives CDR1 MDHEN, CDR2 SYDVKM. The length of the CDR3 is 15 residues. Trimming took 6 bases from V and 0 from J, leaving 15 bases between them. V is TRBV28 and J is TRBJ2-7; a weak D match, TRBD1 (6 bases). The sequence derives from a human donor in good health (CMV status not recorded). Some clones in this sample may be carry-over from other donors' samples. The sequencing used cultured PBMCs, collected from culture after CMV antigen stimulation. CDR3 protein: CASSGQLPISYEQYF. In DNA form, the CDR3 reads TGTGCCAGCAGCGGACAGCTTCCTATCTCCTACGAGCAGTACTTC. Using reference TRBV28 and TRBJ2-7 for the parts outside the CDR3, the full variable domain is DVKVTQSSRYLVKRTGEKVFLECVQDMDHENMFWYRQDPGLGLRLIYFSYDVKMKEKGDIPEGYSVSREKKERFSLILESASTNQTSMYLCASSGQLPISYEQYFGPGTRLTVT.